This entry lists 21 T cell receptor beta chains sequenced from one sample in a study of blood T cell repertoires in COVID-19. Some clones are missing from TCRdb's copy, which holds only in-frame ones; the method was immunoSEQ multiplex PCR. Here the sample spans some 200,000 clones, about four fifths being singletons. The sample taken for sequencing was PBMCs or T cells enriched from blood (not recorded which). These receptors all come from a man aged 40-55 years who had recovered from COVID-19.

This chain uses TRBV20-1 with TRBJ2-7, with a tentative D call TRBD2 (5 bases). This CDR3 is 11 amino acids long. CDR1 and CDR2 (germline): DFQATT, SNEGSKA (reference sequence). Trimming removed 3 bases from V and 2 bases from J, with 5 bases in between. The CDR3, as DNA: TGCAGTGCTAGGCGGGCCTACGAGCAGTACTTC. Encoded protein: CSARRAYEQYF.

This clone was detected only once. This chain links TRBV19 with TRBJ1-6; a possible D gene is TRBD1 (6 bases). The CDR3 is made up of 15 amino acids. Trimming removed 10 bases at V and 7 bases at J, with 20 bases between. In germline, CDR1 is LNHDA, CDR2 SQIVND (reference sequence). CDR3 protein: CATKAGALGNSPLHF. Written as DNA, the CDR3 is TGTGCCACAAAGGCAGGGGCGCTGGGAAATTCACCCCTCCACTTT.

The rearrangement links TRBV5-1 to TRBJ2-1; 13 nucleotides align to TRBD2. The CDR3 consists of 15 residues. Unmatched junction bases numbered 4, after V lost 3 bases and J lost 7 bases. Per the germline V gene, CDR1 is SGHRS and CDR2 is YFSETQ. CDR3 sequence reads: CASSSGLAGMNEQFF. CDR3 coding DNA: TGCGCCAGCAGCTCGGGACTAGCGGGAATGAATGAGCAGTTCTTC.

The J gene is TRBJ1-1, the V gene TRBV27; tentatively, D is TRBD1 (5 bases). From germline, CDR1 is MNHEY and CDR2 SMNVEV (reference sequence). The CDR3 loop spans 13 amino acids. The ends were cut back, 6 bases at V and 7 bases at J, with 15 bases in the middle. CDR3 bases: TGTGCCAGCAGGGGATCTGGAACAGGTGAAGCTTTCTTT. It is translated as CASRGSGTGEAFF.

The sample holds a few counts of this clone. This chain's CDR3 is CASRPSFGGYNEQFF. CDR3 sequence (DNA): TGTGCCAGCAGACCCTCCTTCGGGGGCTACAATGAGCAGTTCTTC. This chain uses TRBV28 with TRBJ2-1; a weak D match, TRBD2 (6 bases). CDR1 MDHEN and CDR2 SYDVKM come from the germline V gene. Trimming removed 6 bases from V and 3 bases from J, with 15 bases in between. There are 15 residues in the CDR3.

The chain has TRBV30 and TRBJ1-4; D is perhaps TRBD1 (6 bases). The germline V and J ends were trimmed by 3 bases and 8 bases, with 13 bases remaining between them. The germline V gene has CDR1 GTSNPN and CDR2 SVGIG (reference sequence). The CDR3 covers 13 residues. The chain's CDR3 is CAWRYRVEEKLFF. DNA for the CDR3: TGTGCCTGGAGATACAGGGTAGAGGAAAAACTGTTTTTT.

V and J are TRBV7-2 and TRBJ2-7; TRBD1 matches at 7 bases. CDR1 SGHTA and CDR2 FQGNSA come from the germline V gene. The ends lost 6 bases at V and 5 bases at J; junction bases unmatched: 10. This CDR3 is built from 14 residues. The CDR3 sequence: CASSLQGGGDEQYV. In DNA, the CDR3 is TGTGCCAGCAGTCTCCAAGGGGGCGGCGACGAGCAGTACGTC.

Here the CDR3 DNA reads TGCGCCAGCAGCCAAGATAGGGCGGGAGGAATCTCTAGCACAGATACGCAGTATTTT. Protein sequence: CASSQDRAGGISSTDTQYF. The rearrangement links TRBV4-3 to TRBJ2-3, with 8 bases lining up with TRBD2. J gave up 0 bases and V 0 bases, and 11 bases lay outside the gene matches. The CDR3 contains 19 residues. Germline loops: CDR1 LGHNA, CDR2 YSLEER.

The V gene is TRBV5-1, the J gene TRBJ2-1; perhaps TRBD1 as D (5 bases). The V gene's germline CDR1 is SGHRS and CDR2 YFSETQ. This CDR3 has 13 residues. Trimming pared 6 bases from V and 8 bases from J, leaving 15 bases between. The CDR3 DNA reads as TGCGCCAGCAACCCTAAGGGGTACGATGAGCAGTTCTTC. Protein sequence: CASNPKGYDEQFF.

V and J are TRBV5-1 and TRBJ2-5, with D perhaps TRBD1 (6 bases). Trimming left V 3 bases short and J 3 bases short, with 15 bases between. CDR1 is SGHRS and CDR2 is YFSETQ in the germline V gene. The CDR3 consists of 15 residues. The DNA of the CDR3 is TGCGCCAGCAGCTCTTTACAGGGCAGGAAAGAGACCCAGTACTTC. As protein: CASSSLQGRKETQYF.

The J gene is TRBJ1-1, the V gene TRBV7-2; D is possibly TRBD1 (6 bases). The CDR3 spans 19 residues. Trimming left V 2 bases short and J 0 bases short, with 22 bases between. Germline CDR1 SGHTA, CDR2 FQGNSA. DNA for the CDR3: TGTGCCAGCAGCTTAATGACCGTGGGGTCAGGGGCTATGAACACTGAAGCTTTCTTT. It encodes CASSLMTVGSGAMNTEAFF.

The V and J genes are TRBV7-2 and TRBJ2-7; TRBD2 matches at 9 bases. The germline V gene encodes CDR1 SGHTA and CDR2 FQGNSA. This CDR3 comprises 16 residues. The junction had 5 bases not matched to a gene; V was cut back by 0 bases and J by 2 bases. The CDR3 sequence is CASSLASGLATYEQYF. The CDR3 region has the DNA TGTGCCAGCAGCTTAGCGTCCGGACTAGCGACCTACGAGCAGTACTTC. Full variable domain (outside the CDR3, taken from reference TRBV7-2 and TRBJ2-7): GAGVSQSPSNKVTEKGKDVELRCDPISGHTALYWYRQSLGQGLEFLIYFQGNSAPDKSGLPSDRFSAERTGGSVSTLTIQRTQQEDSAVYLCASSLASGLATYEQYFGPGTRLTVT.

The V and J genes are TRBV5-1 and TRBJ2-2, with D possibly being TRBD1 (6 bases). Looked up from germline, CDR1 is SGHRS and CDR2 is YFSETQ. Trimming took off 2 bases at V and 6 bases at J, with 11 bases between the two ends. The CDR3 length is 14 residues. CDR3 in amino acids: CASSFAGVPGELFF. The CDR3 bases are TGCGCCAGCAGCTTTGCAGGGGTCCCCGGGGAGCTGTTTTTT.

This sequence joins TRBV7-2 and TRBJ1-1; no clear D gene. The CDR3 contains 14 residues. Germline lookup yields CDR1 SGHTA and CDR2 FQGNSA. V shed 3 bases and J shed 1 base, with 9 bases lying between them. The CDR3 protein is CASSFSFANTEAFF. DNA for the CDR3: TGTGCCAGCAGCTTCAGTTTTGCGAACACTGAAGCTTTCTTT.

The chain joins TRBV6-5 to TRBJ2-7; 7 bases align to TRBD2. The CDR3 runs to 15 residues. V gave up 5 bases and J gave up 0 bases; unmatched junction bases: 7. The V gene's germline CDR1 is MNHEY and CDR2 SVGAGI. CDR3 amino acids: CASSITSASSYEQYV. The DNA of the CDR3 is TGTGCCAGCAGTATCACTAGCGCGAGCTCCTACGAGCAGTACGTC.

V usage is TRBV6-5 and J usage is TRBJ2-3, with 8 bases fitting TRBD1. J lost 4 bases, V lost 5 bases, and 5 bases had no gene match. CDR1 is MNHEY, CDR2 SVGAGI, per germline. This CDR3 region has 14 residues. CDR3 nucleotides: TGTGCCAGCAGTCGGACAGGGATCGCAGATACGCAGTATTTT. Translated: CASSRTGIADTQYF.

This clone came up a few times. The chain has TRBV4-2 and TRBJ2-2, with a possible D match to TRBD2 (5 bases). This CDR3 region has 18 residues. V lost 0 bases and J lost 6, with 20 bases in between. Germline-derived CDR1 and CDR2 are LGHNA and YNFKEQ. CDR3 nucleotide sequence: TGTGCCAGCAGCCAAGAAATGGGCAGCGGACGTTCGGCCGGGGAGCTGTTTTTT. This gives the protein CASSQEMGSGRSAGELFF.

The chain links TRBV19 to TRBJ2-1; TRBD2 is a possible D gene (5 bases). The CDR3 length is 15 residues. Trimming removed 6 bases at V and 0 bases at J, with 12 bases between. The germline CDR1 and CDR2 sequences are LNHDA and SQIVND (reference sequence). CDR3 sequence (DNA): TGTGCCAGTAGGATCCCCGGGGACTCCTACAATGAGCAGTTCTTC. It is translated as CASRIPGDSYNEQFF.

The chain joins TRBV7-9 to TRBJ1-1; D might be TRBD1 (5 bases). V was cut by 5 bases and J by 4 bases, with 20 bases left in between. The CDR3 loop spans 16 amino acids. Germline V CDR1 and CDR2: SEHNR, FQNEAQ (reference sequence). The CDR3 sequence is CASSPRNAGGTTEAFF. The CDR3 DNA reads as TGTGCCAGCAGCCCCAGAAATGCTGGCGGGACCACTGAAGCTTTCTTT.

V is TRBV30 and J is TRBJ2-1; 8 positions agree with TRBD2. The CDR3 extends over 18 amino acids. From germline, CDR1 is GTSNPN and CDR2 SVGIG (reference sequence). Unmatched junction bases numbered 14, after V lost 2 bases and J lost 2 bases. Here the CDR3 reads CAWSPPVSGKNPYNEQFF. In nucleotides, the CDR3 is TGTGCCTGGAGTCCTCCCGTTAGCGGGAAGAACCCCTACAATGAGCAGTTCTTC.

This chain connects TRBV7-6 to TRBJ1-1; D is unresolved. The CDR3 runs 12 residues. Germline CDR1 and CDR2: SGHVS and FNYEAQ. Trimming pared 7 bases from V and 1 base from J, leaving 7 bases between. The CDR3, as DNA: TGTGCCAGCAACTCCGAGAACACTGAAGCTTTCTTT. This sequence encodes CASNSENTEAFF.